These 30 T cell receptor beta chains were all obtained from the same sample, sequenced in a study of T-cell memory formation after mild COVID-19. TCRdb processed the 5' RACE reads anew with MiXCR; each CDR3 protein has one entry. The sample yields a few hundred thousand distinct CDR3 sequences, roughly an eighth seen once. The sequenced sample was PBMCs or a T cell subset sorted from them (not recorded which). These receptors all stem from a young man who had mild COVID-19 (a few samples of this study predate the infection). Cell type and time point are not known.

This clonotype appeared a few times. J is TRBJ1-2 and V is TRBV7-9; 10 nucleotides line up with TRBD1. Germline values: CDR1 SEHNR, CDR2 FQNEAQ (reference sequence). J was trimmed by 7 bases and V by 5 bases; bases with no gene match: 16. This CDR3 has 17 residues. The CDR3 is CASSPQPVGDRGFGYTF. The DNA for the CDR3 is TGTGCCAGCAGCCCCCAACCGGTGGGGGACAGGGGATTTGGCTACACCTTC.

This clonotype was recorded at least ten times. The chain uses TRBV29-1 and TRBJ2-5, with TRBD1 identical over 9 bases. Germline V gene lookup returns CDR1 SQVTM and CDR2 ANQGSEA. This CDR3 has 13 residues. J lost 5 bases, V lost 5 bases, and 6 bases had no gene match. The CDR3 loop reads CSVFGTGMETQYF. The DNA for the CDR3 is TGCAGCGTTTTTGGGACAGGGATGGAGACCCAGTACTTC.

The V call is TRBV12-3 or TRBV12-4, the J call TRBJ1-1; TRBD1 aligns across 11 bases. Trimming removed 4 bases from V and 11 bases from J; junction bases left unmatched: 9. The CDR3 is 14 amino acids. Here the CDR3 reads CASSSGQGAGGAFF. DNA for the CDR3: TGTGCCAGCAGTTCAGGACAGGGGGCGGGAGGTGCTTTCTTT.

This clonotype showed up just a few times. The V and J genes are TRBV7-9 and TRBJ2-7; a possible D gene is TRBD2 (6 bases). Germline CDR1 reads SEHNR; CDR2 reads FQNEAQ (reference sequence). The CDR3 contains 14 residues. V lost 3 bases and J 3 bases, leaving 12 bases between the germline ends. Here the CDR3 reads CASSFLGGDYEQYV. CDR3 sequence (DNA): TGTGCCAGCAGCTTTCTGGGGGGAGACTACGAGCAGTACGTC.

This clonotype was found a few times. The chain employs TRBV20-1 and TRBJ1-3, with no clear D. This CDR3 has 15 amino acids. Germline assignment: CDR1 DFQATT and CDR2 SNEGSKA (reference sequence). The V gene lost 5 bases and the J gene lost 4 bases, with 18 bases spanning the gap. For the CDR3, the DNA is TGCAGTGCTTCCTCACCCGAGCCAGTCGGAAACACCATATATTTT. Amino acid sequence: CSASSPEPVGNTIYF.

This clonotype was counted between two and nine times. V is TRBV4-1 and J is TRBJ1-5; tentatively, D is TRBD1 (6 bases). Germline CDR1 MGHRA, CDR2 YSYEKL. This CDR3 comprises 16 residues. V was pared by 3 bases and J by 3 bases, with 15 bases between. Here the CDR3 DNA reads TGCGCCAGCAGCCACAGGACGCAGGGGTCCAATCAGCCCCAGCATTTT. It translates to CASSHRTQGSNQPQHF.

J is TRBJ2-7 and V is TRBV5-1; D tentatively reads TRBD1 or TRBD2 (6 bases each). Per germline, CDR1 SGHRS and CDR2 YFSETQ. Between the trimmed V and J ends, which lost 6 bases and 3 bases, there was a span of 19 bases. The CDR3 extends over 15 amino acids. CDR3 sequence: CASTFNGGEVYEQYF. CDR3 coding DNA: TGCGCCAGCACCTTTAACGGGGGCGAGGTCTACGAGCAGTACTTC.

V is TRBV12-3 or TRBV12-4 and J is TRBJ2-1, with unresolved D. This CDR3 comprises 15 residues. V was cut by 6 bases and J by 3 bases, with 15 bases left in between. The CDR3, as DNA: TGTGCCAGCAGGACGTCGGACGGAATCTACAATGAGCAGTTCTTC. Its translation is CASRTSDGIYNEQFF.

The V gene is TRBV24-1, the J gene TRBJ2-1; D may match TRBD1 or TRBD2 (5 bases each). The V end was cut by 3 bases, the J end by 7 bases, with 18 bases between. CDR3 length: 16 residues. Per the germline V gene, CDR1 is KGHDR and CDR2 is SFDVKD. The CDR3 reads CATSDGRGGRKNEQFF. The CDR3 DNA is TGTGCCACCAGTGATGGGCGTGGGGGTCGGAAAAATGAGCAGTTCTTC.

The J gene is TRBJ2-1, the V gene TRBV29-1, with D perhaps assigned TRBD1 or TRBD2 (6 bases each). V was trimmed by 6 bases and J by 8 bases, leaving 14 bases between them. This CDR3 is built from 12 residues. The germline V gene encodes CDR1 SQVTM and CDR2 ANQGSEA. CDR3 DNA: TGCAGCGTGGGGGCGGGATTTCATGAGCAGTTCTTC. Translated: CSVGAGFHEQFF.

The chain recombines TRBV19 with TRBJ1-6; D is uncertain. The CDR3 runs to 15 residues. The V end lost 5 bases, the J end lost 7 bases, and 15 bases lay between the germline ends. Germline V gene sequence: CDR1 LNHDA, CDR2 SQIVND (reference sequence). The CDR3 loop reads CASSVSVVGNSPLHF. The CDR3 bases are TGTGCCAGTAGTGTATCGGTGGTTGGAAATTCACCCCTCCACTTT.

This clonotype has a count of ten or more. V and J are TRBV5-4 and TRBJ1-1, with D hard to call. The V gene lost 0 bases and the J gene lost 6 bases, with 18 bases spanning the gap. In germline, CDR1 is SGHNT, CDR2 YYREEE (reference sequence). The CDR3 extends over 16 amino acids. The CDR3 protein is CASSLAPTVLNPEAFF. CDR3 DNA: TGTGCCAGCAGCTTGGCTCCCACAGTTCTTAATCCTGAAGCTTTCTTT.

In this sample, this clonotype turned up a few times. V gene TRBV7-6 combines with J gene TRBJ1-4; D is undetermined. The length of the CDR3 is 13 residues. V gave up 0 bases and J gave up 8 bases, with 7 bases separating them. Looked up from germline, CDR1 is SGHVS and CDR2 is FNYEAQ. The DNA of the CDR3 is TGTGCCAGCAGCTTAGCGCTAAGCGAAAAACTGTTTTTT. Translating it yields CASSLALSEKLFF.

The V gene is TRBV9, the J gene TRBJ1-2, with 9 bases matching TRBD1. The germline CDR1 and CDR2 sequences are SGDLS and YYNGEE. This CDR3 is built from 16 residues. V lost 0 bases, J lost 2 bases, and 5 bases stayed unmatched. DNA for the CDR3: TGTGCCAGCAGCGTAGGGGGGACAGGGTTCAACTATGGCTACACCTTC. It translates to CASSVGGTGFNYGYTF. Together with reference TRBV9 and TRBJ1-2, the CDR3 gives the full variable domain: DSGVTQTPKHLITATGQRVTLRCSPRSGDLSVYWYQQSLDQGLQFLIQYYNGEERAKGNILERFSAQQFPDLHSELNLSSLELGDSALYFCASSVGGTGFNYGYTFGSGTRLTVV.

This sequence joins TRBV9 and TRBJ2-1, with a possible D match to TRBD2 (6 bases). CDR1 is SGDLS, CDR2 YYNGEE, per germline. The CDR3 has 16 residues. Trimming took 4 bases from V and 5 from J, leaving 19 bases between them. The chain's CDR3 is CASSLRLEVWHNEQFF. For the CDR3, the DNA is TGTGCCAGCAGCCTGCGACTAGAGGTATGGCACAATGAGCAGTTCTTC.

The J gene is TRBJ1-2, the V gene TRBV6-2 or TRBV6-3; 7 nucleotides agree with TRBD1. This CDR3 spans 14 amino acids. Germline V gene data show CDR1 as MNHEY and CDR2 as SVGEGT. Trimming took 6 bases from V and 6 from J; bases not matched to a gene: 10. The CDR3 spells CASRMTGTEDGYTF. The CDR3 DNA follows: TGTGCCAGCAGGATGACCGGGACAGAAGATGGCTACACCTTC.

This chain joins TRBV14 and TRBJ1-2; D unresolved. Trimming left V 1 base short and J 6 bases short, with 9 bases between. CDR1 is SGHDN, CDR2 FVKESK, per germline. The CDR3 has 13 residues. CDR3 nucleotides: TGTGCCAGCAGCCAAGGCCAGGCGAATGGCTACACCTTC. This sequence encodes CASSQGQANGYTF.

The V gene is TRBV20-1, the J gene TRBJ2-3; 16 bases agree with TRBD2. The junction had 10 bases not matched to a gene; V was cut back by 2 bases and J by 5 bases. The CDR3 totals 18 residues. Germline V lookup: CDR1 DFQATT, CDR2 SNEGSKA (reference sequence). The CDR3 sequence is CSARSPGLAGGRGDTQYF. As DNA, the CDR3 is TGCAGTGCTAGATCCCCGGGACTAGCGGGGGGGCGGGGAGATACGCAGTATTTT.

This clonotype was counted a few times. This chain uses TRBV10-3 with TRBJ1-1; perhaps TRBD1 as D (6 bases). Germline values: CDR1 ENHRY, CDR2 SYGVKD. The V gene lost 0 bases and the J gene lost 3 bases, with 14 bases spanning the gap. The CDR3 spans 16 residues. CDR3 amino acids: CAISESSEGGDTEAFF. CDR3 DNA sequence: TGTGCCATCAGTGAGTCGAGTGAAGGGGGAGACACTGAAGCTTTCTTT.

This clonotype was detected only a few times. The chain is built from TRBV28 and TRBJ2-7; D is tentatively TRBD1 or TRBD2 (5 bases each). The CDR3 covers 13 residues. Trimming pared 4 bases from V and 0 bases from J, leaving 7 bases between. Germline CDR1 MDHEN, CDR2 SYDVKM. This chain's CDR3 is CASSWGSSYEQYV. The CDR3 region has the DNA TGTGCCAGCAGTTGGGGGAGCTCCTACGAGCAGTACGTC.

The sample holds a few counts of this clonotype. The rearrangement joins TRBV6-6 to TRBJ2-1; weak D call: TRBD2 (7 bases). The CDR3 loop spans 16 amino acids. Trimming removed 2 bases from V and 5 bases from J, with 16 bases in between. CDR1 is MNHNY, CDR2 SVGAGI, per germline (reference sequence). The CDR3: CASSYNPQGGDNEQFF. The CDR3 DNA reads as TGTGCCAGCAGTTACAACCCTCAAGGGGGGGACAATGAGCAGTTCTTC.

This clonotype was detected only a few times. The CDR3, as DNA: TGTGCCAGCAGTTATCCGACGTCCGGTGGCGGGGGTTCCTACAATGAGCAGTTCTTC. Protein sequence: CASSYPTSGGGGSYNEQFF. The genes are TRBV6-2 or TRBV6-3 and TRBJ2-1; 7 bases align to TRBD2. The CDR3 covers 19 residues. CDR1 is MNHEY, CDR2 SVGEGT, per germline. V was pared by 3 bases and J by 1 base, with 15 bases of the junction left unmatched.

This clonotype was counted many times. CDR3 DNA: TGCAGCGTTGAAGAGAGGGGGCGCGGCGAGACCCAGTACTTC. Residues: CSVEERGRGETQYF. The chain employs TRBV29-1 and TRBJ2-5, with 7 nucleotides matching TRBD1. The CDR3 loop spans 14 amino acids. Germline V CDR1 and CDR2: SQVTM, ANQGSEA. J was trimmed by 5 bases and V by 0 bases; bases with no gene match: 6.

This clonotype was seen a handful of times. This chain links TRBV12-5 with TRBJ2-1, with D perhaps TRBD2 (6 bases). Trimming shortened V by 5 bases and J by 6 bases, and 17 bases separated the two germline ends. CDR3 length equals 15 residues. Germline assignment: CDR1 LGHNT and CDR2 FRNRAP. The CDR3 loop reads CASGLGGSATNEQFF. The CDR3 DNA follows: TGTGCTAGTGGTCTGGGGGGTTCGGCTACCAATGAGCAGTTCTTC. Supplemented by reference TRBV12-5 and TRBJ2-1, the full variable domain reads DARVTQTPRHKVTEMGQEVTMRCQPILGHNTVFWYRQTMMQGLELLAYFRNRAPLDDSGMPKDRFSAEMPDATLATLKIQPSEPRDSAVYFCASGLGGSATNEQFFGPGTRLTVL.

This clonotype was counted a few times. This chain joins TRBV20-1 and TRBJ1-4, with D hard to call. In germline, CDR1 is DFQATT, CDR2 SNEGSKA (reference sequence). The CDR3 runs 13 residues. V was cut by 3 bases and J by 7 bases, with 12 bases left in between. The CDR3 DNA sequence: TGCAGTGCTAGCAATCCTCGGGGTGAAAAACTGTTTTTT. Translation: CSASNPRGEKLFF.

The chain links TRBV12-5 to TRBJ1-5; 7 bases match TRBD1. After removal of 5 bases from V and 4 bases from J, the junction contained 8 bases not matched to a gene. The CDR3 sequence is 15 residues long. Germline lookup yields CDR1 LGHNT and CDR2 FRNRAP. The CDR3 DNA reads TGTGCTAGTGGTGGACCCGGGACAGCGAATCAGCCCCAGCATTTT. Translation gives CASGGPGTANQPQHF.

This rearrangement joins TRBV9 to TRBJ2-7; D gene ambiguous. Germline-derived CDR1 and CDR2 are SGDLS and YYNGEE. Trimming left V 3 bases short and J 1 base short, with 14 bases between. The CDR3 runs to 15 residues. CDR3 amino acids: CASSAAGQASYEQYF. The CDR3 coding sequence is TGTGCCAGCAGCGCAGCCGGGCAGGCGTCCTACGAGCAGTACTTC.

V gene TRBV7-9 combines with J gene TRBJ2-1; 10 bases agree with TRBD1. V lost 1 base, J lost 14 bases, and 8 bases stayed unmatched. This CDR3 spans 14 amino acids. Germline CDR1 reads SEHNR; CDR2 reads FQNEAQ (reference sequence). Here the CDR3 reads CASSLVPGQGKEFF. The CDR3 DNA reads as TGTGCCAGCAGCTTAGTCCCGGGACAGGGGAAGGAGTTCTTC.

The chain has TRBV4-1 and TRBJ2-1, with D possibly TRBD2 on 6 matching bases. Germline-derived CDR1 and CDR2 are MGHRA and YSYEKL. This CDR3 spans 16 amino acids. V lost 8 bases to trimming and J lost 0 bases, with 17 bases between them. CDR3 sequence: CASGAAPGVSYNEQFF. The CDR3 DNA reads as TGCGCCAGCGGAGCGGCCCCGGGGGTCTCCTACAATGAGCAGTTCTTC.

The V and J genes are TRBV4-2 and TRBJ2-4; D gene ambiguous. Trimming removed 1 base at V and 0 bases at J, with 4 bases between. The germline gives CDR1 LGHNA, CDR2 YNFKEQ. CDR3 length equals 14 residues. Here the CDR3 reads CASSQGTAKNIQYF. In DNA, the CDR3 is TGTGCCAGCAGCCAAGGGACAGCCAAAAACATTCAGTACTTC.